One sample yielded the 2 T cell receptor beta chains listed below, sequenced in a study of post-analysis software for immune sequencing data (dated by TCRdb to 2015 to 2017). Beyond this particular receptor, the publication reports: Patients showed significantly higher frequencies than controls for five TRBV segments, among them TRBV5-6, TRBV5-1 and TRBV20-1.

No antigen is known for these receptors. Library method: PCR. The sequencer listed for this sample is Illumina HiSeq 2500. To reduce PCR and sequencing biases, unique molecular identifiers were built into the TCR beta cDNA libraries. TCRdb trimmed public reads at Q25 via fastp, called clones via MiXCR and kept in-frame beta chains. Each record represents a unique CDR3 protein, reported with the most common genes and DNA among its rows. In this sample the table shows a few hundred thousand distinct CDR3 sequences, around 33% of which occur a single time. About an eighth of the sample goes to the ten largest clones. Sequenced: blood. The receptors were gathered from a girl aged 5-17 years with multiple sclerosis.

This clonotype has more than one count but fewer than ten. The V gene is TRBV10-1, the J gene TRBJ2-1; no clear D. CDR3 length: 13 amino acids. V was pared by 0 bases and J by 6 bases, with 6 bases between. Germline V gene lookup returns CDR1 WNHNN and CDR2 SYGVQD (reference sequence). Here the CDR3 DNA reads TGCGCCAGCAGTGAGTCACTCGGCAATGAGCAGTTCTTC. It encodes CASSESLGNEQFF.

This chain joins TRBV20-1 and TRBJ2-1, with D uncertain. The CDR3 is made up of 12 amino acids. V dropped 8 bases and J dropped 5 bases, with 13 bases sitting between them. Germline V gene data show CDR1 as DFQATT and CDR2 as SNEGSKA (reference sequence). The CDR3 loop reads CSTPGQHNEQFF. The CDR3 DNA sequence: TGCAGTACTCCTGGCCAGCACAATGAGCAGTTCTTC.